The clone carrying this T cell receptor beta chain occurred many times. Its antigen is undetermined. CDR3 regions were amplified by Arm-PCR using iRepertoire HTBI primers to build TCR beta libraries. Per the original methods: Analysis of the samples identified over 60 TRBV and 14 to 15 TRBJ segments. MiXCR, applied by TCRdb to the multiplex PCR reads, yields one record per CDR3 protein. The authors' filters were not applied to this entry. The data hold hundreds of thousands of distinct CDR3 sequences, with around 21% observed a single time. The sample is drawn from a study of regulatory T cells in long-lasting Graves disease. Whole-study context: Treatment with antithyroid drugs for over 5 years, together with positive TSH receptor antibodies, meant persistent Graves' disease. Study outcomes and limitations: Favoring TRBV28, TRBJ1-2 and TRBJ2-5 was a feature seen in persistent disease.

CDR1 and CDR2 from the germline V gene are MDHEN and SYDVKM. The CDR3 is 15 residues long. Germline trimming cut 6 bases from V and 0 bases from J; bases unmatched to any gene: 5. The time point here: persistent/refractory GD, antithyroid drugs over 5 years with positive TRAb. Construction of the TCR library relied on RNA isolated from PBMCs. The V call is TRBV28, the J call TRBJ1-5, with TRBD1 identical over 7 bases. The clonotype originates from a female donor with Graves disease. The sequencing here drew on peripheral blood mononuclear cells (PBMCs), taken when the disease was refractory, from a patient treated with antithyroid drugs. CDR3 coding DNA: TGTGCCAGCAGACAGACAGGGTCTAGCAATCAGCCCCAGCATTTT. This translates into CASRQTGSSNQPQHF. The full variable domain, rest sourced from reference TRBV28 and TRBJ1-5, is DVKVTQSSRYLVKRTGEKVFLECVQDMDHENMFWYRQDPGLGLRLIYFSYDVKMKEKGDIPEGYSVSREKKERFSLILESASTNQTSMYLCASRQTGSSNQPQHFGDGTRLSIL.